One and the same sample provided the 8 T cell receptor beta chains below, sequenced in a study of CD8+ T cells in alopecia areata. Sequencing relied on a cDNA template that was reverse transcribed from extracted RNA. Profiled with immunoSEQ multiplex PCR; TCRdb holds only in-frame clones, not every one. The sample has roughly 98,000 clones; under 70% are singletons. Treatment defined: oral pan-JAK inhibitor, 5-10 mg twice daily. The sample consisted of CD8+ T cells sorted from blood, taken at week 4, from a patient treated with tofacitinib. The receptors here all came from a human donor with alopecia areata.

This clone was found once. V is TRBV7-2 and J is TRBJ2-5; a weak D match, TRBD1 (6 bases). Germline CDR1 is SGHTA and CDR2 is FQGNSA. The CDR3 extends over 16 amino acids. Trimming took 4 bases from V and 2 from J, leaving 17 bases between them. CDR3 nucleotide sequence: TGTGCCAGCAGCTCAATCGAGACAGGTTTACAAGAGACCCAGTACTTC. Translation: CASSSIETGLQETQYF.

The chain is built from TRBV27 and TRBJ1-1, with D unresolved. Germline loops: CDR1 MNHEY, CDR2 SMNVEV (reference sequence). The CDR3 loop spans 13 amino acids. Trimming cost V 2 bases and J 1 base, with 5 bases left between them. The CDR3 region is CASSLVGNTEAFF. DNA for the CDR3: TGTGCCAGCAGTTTAGTAGGGAACACTGAAGCTTTCTTT.

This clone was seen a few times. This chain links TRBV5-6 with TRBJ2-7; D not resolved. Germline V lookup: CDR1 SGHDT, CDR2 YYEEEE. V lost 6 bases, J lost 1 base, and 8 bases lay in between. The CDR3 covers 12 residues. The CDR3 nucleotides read TGTGCCAGCACCGACGGTTCCTACGAGCAGTACTTC. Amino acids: CASTDGSYEQYF.

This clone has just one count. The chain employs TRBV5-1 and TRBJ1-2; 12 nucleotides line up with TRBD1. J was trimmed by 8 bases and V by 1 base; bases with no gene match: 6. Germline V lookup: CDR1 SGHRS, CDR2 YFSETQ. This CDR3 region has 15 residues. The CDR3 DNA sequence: TGCGCCAGCAGCTTGACCGGGACAGGGGGCTACGGCTACACCTTC. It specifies CASSLTGTGGYGYTF.

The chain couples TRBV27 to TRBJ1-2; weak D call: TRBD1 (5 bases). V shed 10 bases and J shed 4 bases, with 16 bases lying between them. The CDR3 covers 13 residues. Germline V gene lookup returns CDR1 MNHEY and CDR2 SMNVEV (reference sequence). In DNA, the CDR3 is TGTGCCACCGGCTTGGGACCCAGCTATGGCTACACCTTC. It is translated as CATGLGPSYGYTF.

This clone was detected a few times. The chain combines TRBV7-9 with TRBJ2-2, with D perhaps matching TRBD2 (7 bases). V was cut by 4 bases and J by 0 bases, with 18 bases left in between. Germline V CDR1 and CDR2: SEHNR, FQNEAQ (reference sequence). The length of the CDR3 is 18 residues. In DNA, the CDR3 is TGTGCCAGCAGCTCCACCGTCCCGGGGGGCTCGAACACCGGGGAGCTGTTTTTT. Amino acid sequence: CASSSTVPGGSNTGELFF.

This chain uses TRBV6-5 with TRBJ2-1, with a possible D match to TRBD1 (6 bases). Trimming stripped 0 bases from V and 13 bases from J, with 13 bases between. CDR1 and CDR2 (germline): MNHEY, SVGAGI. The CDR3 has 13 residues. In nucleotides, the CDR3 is TGTGCCAGCAGTTACTCGACCAAGGGGGACCAGTTCTTC. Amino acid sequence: CASSYSTKGDQFF.

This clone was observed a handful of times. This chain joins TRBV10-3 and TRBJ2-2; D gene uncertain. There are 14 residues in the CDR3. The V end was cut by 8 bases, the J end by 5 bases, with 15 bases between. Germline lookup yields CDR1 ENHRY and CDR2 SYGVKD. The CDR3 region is CAISLTEPTGELFF. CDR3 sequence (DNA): TGTGCCATCTCTTTAACGGAGCCTACCGGGGAGCTGTTTTTT.